Described below is a single TCR beta chain sequence and its context. Antigen specificity is unknown. The germline gives CDR1 LGHNA, CDR2 YSLEER. The CDR3 has 17 amino acids. J was trimmed by 2 bases and V by 4 bases; bases with no gene match: 11. PCR involved 60 Vbeta and 13 Jbeta primers. Profiled with immunoSEQ multiplex PCR; TCRdb holds only in-frame clones, not every one. The repertoire holds about 100,000 clones, with about four fifths as singletons. The data are from a study of cytomegalovirus exposure and HLA in healthy donors. Regarding the study as a whole: Solely CMV serostatus was available to characterize immune exposure. The authors judged a highly shared variant cluster likely a sequencing artifact. 87-base-pair reads could not separate some V segments, including TRBV6-2 and TRBV6-3.

The specimen was PBMCs. This chain joins TRBV4-3 and TRBJ2-1; 7 bases are shared with TRBD1. The sequence was obtained from a woman between 70 and 85 years old in good health and CMV-seropositive. The CDR3 here is CASSLSPSGTAYNEQFF. Here the CDR3 DNA reads TGCGCCAGCAGCCTATCACCCTCCGGGACAGCCTACAATGAGCAGTTCTTC.